The 30 T cell receptor beta chains given below trace back to one sample, sequenced in a study of T cell responses to AZD1222 COVID-19 vaccine. The protocol was immunoSEQ multiplex PCR, while the TCRdb copy is restricted to in-frame clones and leaves out a portion. The sample yields over 70,000 clones, 85% seen once. This material consisted of peripheral blood, taken on day 0 of AZD1222 vaccination. These receptors were collected from an adult in good health.

The V and J genes are TRBV27 and TRBJ1-1; unclear D gene. Looked up from germline, CDR1 is MNHEY and CDR2 is SMNVEV (reference sequence). CDR3 size: 16 residues. V dropped 0 bases and J dropped 2 bases, with 13 bases sitting between them. In nucleotides, the CDR3 is TGTGCCAGCAGTTTATCGCCCCGGCACTTAAACACTGAAGCTTTCTTT. This encodes CASSLSPRHLNTEAFF.

The chain couples TRBV12-5 to TRBJ1-5; no reliable D call. Trimming left V 4 bases short and J 6 bases short, with 10 bases between. The CDR3 consists of 13 residues. Germline assignment: CDR1 LGHNT and CDR2 FRNRAP. The CDR3 protein is CASGSEIGQPQHF. CDR3 nucleotides: TGTGCTAGTGGTTCTGAAATCGGTCAGCCCCAGCATTTT. Full variable domain (remainder filled in from reference TRBV12-5 and TRBJ1-5): DARVTQTPRHKVTEMGQEVTMRCQPILGHNTVFWYRQTMMQGLELLAYFRNRAPLDDSGMPKDRFSAEMPDATLATLKIQPSEPRDSAVYFCASGSEIGQPQHFGDGTRLSIL.

This chain's CDR3 is CASSPIRTSGYNEQFF. The CDR3 DNA is TGCGCCAGCAGCCCGATTCGGACTAGCGGATACAATGAGCAGTTCTTC. The rearrangement links TRBV4-1 to TRBJ2-1; 10 positions agree with TRBD2. With V trimmed by 4 bases and J by 4 bases, 7 bases remained unmatched. This CDR3 region has 16 residues. Germline CDR1 MGHRA, CDR2 YSYEKL.

The genes are TRBV10-2 and TRBJ1-5; D call uncertain. V was shortened by 6 bases and J by 6 bases, with 12 bases between the two germline ends. This CDR3 is 13 amino acids long. CDR1 is WSHSY and CDR2 is SAAADI in the germline V gene. The CDR3 sequence is CASRWRMCQPQHF. DNA for the CDR3: TGCGCCAGCAGGTGGAGAATGTGTCAGCCCCAGCATTTT.

The V and J genes are TRBV19 and TRBJ1-4; no clear D gene. Per germline, CDR1 LNHDA and CDR2 SQIVND (reference sequence). The CDR3 is made up of 13 amino acids. Deletions cut 9 bases from V and 11 bases from J, with 19 bases between. The CDR3: CASKLGALGKLFF. The DNA for the CDR3 is TGTGCCAGCAAACTCGGCGCCCTTGGGAAACTGTTTTTT.

This clone was counted a few times. The chain combines TRBV20-1 with TRBJ2-7; unclear D gene. The V gene's germline CDR1 is DFQATT and CDR2 SNEGSKA (reference sequence). Trimming left V 5 bases short and J 0 bases short, with 5 bases between. There are 11 residues in the CDR3. CDR3 region: CSADNSYEQYF. The CDR3 bases are TGCAGTGCTGATAACTCCTACGAGCAGTACTTC.

The V gene is TRBV11-2, the J gene TRBJ1-5, with D perhaps matching TRBD1 (5 bases). The germline V gene encodes CDR1 SGHAT and CDR2 FQNNGV. The CDR3 has 13 residues. Trimming shortened V by 4 bases and J by 5 bases, and 9 bases separated the two germline ends. CDR3 loop: CASSSGPHQPQHF. CDR3 DNA sequence: TGTGCCAGCAGCTCGGGACCCCATCAGCCCCAGCATTTT.

The chain carries TRBV6-5 and TRBJ2-1, with a weak D call TRBD1 (6 bases). Trimming took 6 bases from V and 8 from J, leaving 17 bases between them. Germline loops: CDR1 MNHEY, CDR2 SVGAGI. This CDR3 spans 14 amino acids. The CDR3 coding sequence is TGTGCCAGCAGAGGAATCACAGGGCCGGATGAGCAGTTCTTC. This translates into CASRGITGPDEQFF.

This rearrangement joins TRBV6-6 to TRBJ2-1; TRBD2 matches at 11 bases. The germline V gene encodes CDR1 MNHNY and CDR2 SVGAGI (reference sequence). Trimming took 4 bases from V and 4 from J; bases not matched to a gene: 6. The CDR3 has 16 amino acids. CDR3 nucleotides: TGTGCCAGCAGTTCCACTTCTAGCGGGGGGTACAATGAGCAGTTCTTC. This encodes CASSSTSSGGYNEQFF.

V usage is TRBV7-6 and J usage is TRBJ1-3; tentatively, D is TRBD1 (5 bases). The germline V gene encodes CDR1 SGHVS and CDR2 FNYEAQ. CDR3 length: 16 amino acids. Trimming stripped 1 base from V and 3 bases from J, with 13 bases between. CDR3 nucleotides: TGTGCCAGCAGCTTAGTCCCGGACATCTTTGGAAACACCATATATTTT. It is translated as CASSLVPDIFGNTIYF. The full variable domain, its missing parts supplied by reference TRBV7-6 and TRBJ1-3, is GAGVSQSPRYKVTKRGQDVALRCDPISGHVSLYWYRQALGQGPEFLTYFNYEAQQDKSGLPNDRFSAERPEGSISTLTIQRTEQRDSAMYRCASSLVPDIFGNTIYFGEGSWLTVV.

In DNA form, the CDR3 reads TGTGCCAGCAGTCGACAGGGCCGGACTGAAGCTTTCTTT. It specifies CASSRQGRTEAFF. The genes are TRBV12-3 or TRBV12-4 and TRBJ1-1; 7 bases are a match to TRBD1. V lost 5 bases and J lost 5; bases outside the gene matches: 5. CDR3 length: 13 residues.

This chain uses TRBV30 with TRBJ1-5, with a possible D match to TRBD1 (6 bases). With 7 bases removed from V and 2 bases from J, the gap between germline ends came to 12 bases. There are 13 residues in the CDR3. CDR1 and CDR2 (germline): GTSNPN, SVGIG (reference sequence). The CDR3 reads CASGDTRNQPQHF. DNA of the CDR3: TGTGCCTCCGGGGACACTCGCAATCAGCCCCAGCATTTT.

The rearrangement joins TRBV5-1 to TRBJ2-2; 7 nucleotides align to TRBD1. The J segment lost 6 bases and the V segment lost 3 bases, leaving 5 bases of the junction unmatched. The germline CDR1 and CDR2 sequences are SGHRS and YFSETQ. CDR3 length: 14 amino acids. CDR3 sequence: CASSSTGSAGELFF. The CDR3 bases are TGCGCCAGCAGCTCGACAGGGTCCGCCGGGGAGCTGTTTTTT.

This chain uses TRBV6-1 with TRBJ1-2; D remains ambiguous. From germline, CDR1 is MNHNS and CDR2 SASEGT. This CDR3 spans 11 amino acids. V was shortened by 2 bases and J by 8 bases, with 6 bases between the two germline ends. For the CDR3, the DNA is TGTGCCAGCAGTGAATGGGAGGGCTACACCTTC. It yields the protein CASSEWEGYTF.

The chain joins TRBV7-2 to TRBJ1-2, with D perhaps matching TRBD1 (5 bases). The V and J ends lost 5 bases and 5 bases respectively, with 15 bases between them. Germline CDR1 reads SGHTA; CDR2 reads FQGNSA. CDR3 size: 14 residues. The CDR3 sequence is CASSQGGAGYGYTF. CDR3 nucleotides: TGTGCCAGCAGCCAGGGTGGGGCGGGTTATGGCTACACCTTC.

The chain carries TRBV28 and TRBJ2-3, with 10 bases identical to TRBD2. The CDR3 has 13 residues. Germline-derived CDR1 and CDR2 are MDHEN and SYDVKM. V shed 6 bases, J shed 4 bases, and the junction held 1 base outside the gene matches. CDR3 nucleotides: TGTGCCAGCAGAAGCGGGGGGGCAGATACGCAGTATTTT. Translating gives CASRSGGADTQYF.

The chain couples TRBV10-2 to TRBJ2-3, with a possible D match to TRBD2 (5 bases). Trimming left V 8 bases short and J 3 bases short, with 12 bases between. Germline V gene data show CDR1 as WSHSY and CDR2 as SAAADI. The CDR3 consists of 13 residues. For the CDR3, the DNA is TGCGCCAGCTTGAGGGTTGGGACAGATACGCAGTATTTT. Amino acid sequence: CASLRVGTDTQYF.

The chain employs TRBV18 and TRBJ1-1; no clear D gene. The CDR3 runs 13 residues. With 4 bases removed from V and 1 base from J, the gap between germline ends came to 7 bases. Germline V lookup: CDR1 KGHSH, CDR2 LQKENI. CDR3 amino acids: CASSLNTNTEAFF. As DNA, the CDR3 is TGTGCCAGCTCACTGAACACGAACACTGAAGCTTTCTTT.

This chain uses TRBV4-2 with TRBJ2-1; D may be TRBD2 (6 bases). The ends were cut back, 0 bases at V and 5 bases at J, with 17 bases in the middle. CDR3 length: 17 amino acids. Germline V lookup: CDR1 LGHNA, CDR2 YNFKEQ. The CDR3 coding sequence is TGTGCCAGCAGCCAAGAAGGGAGTCTAGCGCCCGACAATGAGCAGTTCTTC. It yields the protein CASSQEGSLAPDNEQFF.

The chain has TRBV5-6 and TRBJ1-3; no clear D gene. Trimming pared 0 bases from V and 0 bases from J, leaving 7 bases between. The CDR3 loop spans 15 amino acids. CDR1 is SGHDT and CDR2 is YYEEEE in the germline V gene. CDR3 nucleotide sequence: TGTGCCAGCAGCTTGGGGGTAGTCTCTGGAAACACCATATATTTT. Amino acid sequence: CASSLGVVSGNTIYF.

CDR3 in amino acids: CASISHGTGGRQYF. The CDR3 DNA sequence: TGTGCCAGCATCTCCCACGGGACAGGGGGCAGGCAGTACTTC. The V call is TRBV25-1, the J call TRBJ2-7; 12 positions match TRBD1. Unmatched junction bases numbered 10, after V lost 7 bases and J lost 9 bases. Per the germline V gene, CDR1 is MGHDK and CDR2 is SYGVNS. This CDR3 is 14 amino acids long.

The CDR3 DNA sequence: TGTGCCAGCAGCCAAGATATGGCGGTGGTAGCTTTCTTT. Its translation is CASSQDMAVVAFF. This chain uses TRBV3-1 (or the pseudogene TRBV3-2) with TRBJ1-1, with no clear D. The germline gives CDR1 LGHDT, CDR2 YNNKEL (reference sequence). The germline V and J ends were trimmed by 0 bases and 10 bases, with 12 bases remaining between them. The CDR3 runs 13 residues.

The chain carries TRBV7-2 and TRBJ2-3; 7 positions agree with TRBD2. The CDR3 runs 14 residues. J gave up 5 bases and V 4 bases, and 6 bases lay outside the gene matches. CDR1 SGHTA and CDR2 FQGNSA come from the germline V gene. The CDR3 DNA reads TGTGCCAGCAGCTACCAGATAGCGGGAGATACGCAGTATTTT. Translation: CASSYQIAGDTQYF.

V is TRBV18 and J is TRBJ2-3; D possibly matches TRBD1 or TRBD2 (5 bases each). Trimming took off 3 bases at V and 2 bases at J, with 15 bases between the two ends. The length of the CDR3 is 16 residues. The germline gives CDR1 KGHSH, CDR2 LQKENI. CDR3 loop: CASSPGVGASTDTQYF. CDR3 nucleotides: TGTGCCAGCTCACCGGGGGTTGGTGCCTCCACAGATACGCAGTATTTT.

This chain connects TRBV19 to TRBJ2-1; 15 bases align to TRBD2. The CDR3 runs 16 residues. V trimming: 3 bases; J trimming: 10 bases; junction bases outside the gene matches: 7. Germline-derived CDR1 and CDR2 are LNHDA and SQIVND (reference sequence). The CDR3 spells CASSIWTSGGASEQFF. DNA for the CDR3: TGTGCCAGTAGTATCTGGACTAGCGGGGGGGCGAGCGAGCAGTTCTTC.

The chain couples TRBV7-9 to TRBJ1-3; D remains unclear. Trimming removed 5 bases at V and 0 bases at J, with 20 bases between. The CDR3 contains 18 residues. Per the germline V gene, CDR1 is SEHNR and CDR2 is FQNEAQ (reference sequence). CDR3 nucleotides: TGTGCCAGCAGCCCTAGTTCGGCGCGGGCGCTCTCTGGAAACACCATATATTTT. It translates to CASSPSSARALSGNTIYF. The full variable domain, completed using reference TRBV7-9 and TRBJ1-3, is DTGVSQNPRHKITKRGQNVTFRCDPISEHNRLYWYRQTLGQGPEFLTYFQNEAQLEKSRLLSDRFSAERPKGSFSTLEIQRTEQGDSAMYLCASSPSSARALSGNTIYFGEGSWLTVV.

The gene calls are TRBV7-2 and TRBJ1-1; 9 positions agree with TRBD1. CDR1 is SGHTA, CDR2 FQGNSA, per germline. V was clipped by 7 bases and J by 9 bases; unmatched bases: 12. The length of the CDR3 is 14 residues. The CDR3 nucleotides are TGTGCCAGCAACCTCATTACGGGACAGGGTAAAGCTTTCTTT. It yields the protein CASNLITGQGKAFF.

The chain recombines TRBV19 with TRBJ1-1; D gene unclear. The CDR3 length is 12 residues. The V and J ends lost 6 bases and 11 bases respectively, with 16 bases between them. Germline CDR1 reads LNHDA; CDR2 reads SQIVND (reference sequence). The CDR3 sequence: CASRIFGRVAFF. The CDR3 DNA reads as TGTGCCAGTAGGATCTTCGGACGGGTTGCTTTCTTT.

The chain employs TRBV7-2 and TRBJ2-3; 8 nucleotides match TRBD2. The CDR3 is 16 residues long. V gave up 1 base and J gave up 4 bases; unmatched junction bases: 7. Germline assignment: CDR1 SGHTA and CDR2 FQGNSA. In DNA form, the CDR3 reads TGTGCCAGCAGCTTAGTTGGCCTAGCGGGTGCAGATACGCAGTATTTT. Amino acid sequence: CASSLVGLAGADTQYF. The complete variable domain, with remaining parts taken from reference TRBV7-2 and TRBJ2-3, reads GAGVSQSPSNKVTEKGKDVELRCDPISGHTALYWYRQSLGQGLEFLIYFQGNSAPDKSGLPSDRFSAERTGGSVSTLTIQRTQQEDSAVYLCASSLVGLAGADTQYFGPGTRLTVL.

This sequence joins TRBV6-5 and TRBJ2-5; D perhaps matches TRBD1 (5 bases). V lost 8 bases and J lost 2, with 12 bases in between. CDR3 size: 13 residues. Per germline, CDR1 MNHEY and CDR2 SVGAGI. For the CDR3, the DNA is TGTGCCAGCTCAGCAGGGTCACAAGAGACCCAGTACTTC. It translates to CASSAGSQETQYF.